This passage covers 29 T cell receptor beta chains from one sample sequenced in a study of tumor-infiltrating lymphocytes in primary liver carcinoma. From unsorted bulk tissue weighing about 18-30 mg, DNA and RNA were co-extracted. A constant-region primer served to make TCR beta cDNA from about 0.45 ug total RNA. Slightly modified ARM-PCR, run as three nested multiplex PCR rounds, produced the TCR beta libraries. Amplification in the first two PCR rounds was performed using TRBV1-TRBV30 forward primers and a C-beta reverse primer for 9 to 11 cycles each. Via MiXCR, TCRdb re-called the multiplex PCR reads, giving one row per CDR3 protein. Here the sample spans about 130,000 distinct CDR3 sequences, around 64% being singletons. Sequencing was carried out using liver tumor tissue from sampling region 3. The subset: tumor region T3, left-lateral pole. The source of these receptors is an older woman with primary liver carcinoma and hepatitis B virus infection.

Comments on this clonotype: With a much larger clone just one base away, this may be a read error. J is TRBJ1-1 and V is TRBV14; D gene uncertain. Trimming removed 8 bases from V and 5 bases from J, with 15 bases in between. This CDR3 spans 13 amino acids. CDR1 is SGHDN and CDR2 is FVKESK in the germline V gene. The CDR3 DNA is TGTGCCAGCGGCTCCTATGCTGGGACTGAAGCTTTCTTT. It codes for CASGSYAGTEAFF.

This clonotype came up many times. The chain recombines TRBV5-8 with TRBJ1-5; no clear D. The V gene lost 2 bases and the J gene lost 3 bases, with 3 bases spanning the gap. From germline, CDR1 is SGHTS and CDR2 YDEGEE. The CDR3 contains 12 residues. Here the CDR3 reads CASSLFNQPQHF. DNA of the CDR3: TGTGCCAGCAGCTTATTCAATCAGCCCCAGCATTTT.

Of note for this clonotype: This is likely a read error, given that the CDR3 carries no conserved phenylalanine or tryptophan at its end. V is TRBV6-5 and J is TRBJ2-3, with 12 bases matching TRBD2. Germline assignment: CDR1 MNHEY and CDR2 SVGAGI. V was clipped by 5 bases and J by 5 bases; unmatched bases: 5. The CDR3 length is 15 residues. In DNA, the CDR3 is TGTGCCAGCAGTCGGCGACTAGCGGGGGTAGATACGCAGTATTCT. As protein: CASSRRLAGVDTQYS.

The DNA of the CDR3 is TGTGCCAGCACAATCTCCCATAACTATGGCTACACCTTC. Residues: CASTISHNYGYTF. The chain uses TRBV19 and TRBJ1-2; D remains ambiguous. The CDR3 covers 13 residues. Looked up from germline, CDR1 is LNHDA and CDR2 is SQIVND (reference sequence). The germline V and J ends were trimmed by 9 bases and 1 base, with 12 bases remaining between them.

This clonotype appeared a single time. A much larger clone differs from this one at a single base, so this may be a read error. The chain has TRBV10-3 and TRBJ1-1; 7 bases are shared with TRBD1. The CDR3 loop spans 14 amino acids. J lost 0 bases, V lost 7 bases, and 5 bases had no gene match. Germline-derived CDR1 and CDR2 are ENHRY and SYGVKD. The CDR3 loop is CAIKADRLNTEAFF. As DNA, the CDR3 is TGTGCCATCAAGGCGGACAGGTTGAACACTGAAGCTTTCTTT.

The gene calls are TRBV5-4 and TRBJ2-7; D may correspond to TRBD1 or TRBD2 (5 bases each). The CDR3 runs to 18 residues. The V gene lost 4 bases and the J gene lost 3 bases, with 26 bases spanning the gap. Germline CDR1 and CDR2: SGHNT and YYREEE (reference sequence). Here the CDR3 reads CASSSGRIVLSRGYEQYF. CDR3 nucleotides: TGTGCCAGCAGCAGTGGGCGGATCGTCTTATCGAGGGGCTACGAGCAGTACTTC.

Concerning this clonotype: A much larger clone differs by one base, so this may be a read error. The chain has TRBV10-1 and TRBJ2-4; D ambiguous. Germline assignment: CDR1 WNHNN and CDR2 SYGVQD (reference sequence). Trimming cost V 0 bases and J 7 bases, with 13 bases left between them. The length of the CDR3 is 15 residues. In nucleotides, the CDR3 is TGCGCCAGCAGTGAGTCGTTGAGGAACCAGAACATTCAGTACTTC. Translated, it gives CASSESLRNQNIQYF.

In this sample, this clonotype turned up many times. A much larger clone sits a single nucleotide away, making a read error possible. This chain uses TRBV29-1 with TRBJ2-6; D is perhaps TRBD1 (5 bases). This CDR3 has 14 residues. Germline V gives CDR1 SQVTM, CDR2 ANQGSEA. The DNA for the CDR3 is TGCAGCGTTGATGCCGGCTCTGGGGCCGACGTCCTGACTTTC. This gives the protein CSVDAGSGADVLTF. The entire variable domain, with the rest obtained from reference TRBV29-1 and TRBJ2-6, is as follows: SAVISQKPSRDICQRGTSLTIQCQVDSQVTMMFWYRQQPGQSLTLIATANQGSEATYESGFVIDKFPISRPNLTFSTLTVSNMSPEDSSIYLCSVDAGSGADVLTFGAGSRLTVL.

The chain employs TRBV29-1 and TRBJ2-1; 7 positions agree with TRBD2. Trimming removed 4 bases from V and 4 bases from J; junction bases left unmatched: 7. This CDR3 spans 14 amino acids. In germline, CDR1 is SQVTM, CDR2 ANQGSEA. CDR3 sequence: CSVAVASGYNEQFF. CDR3 nucleotides: TGCAGCGTTGCCGTAGCTAGCGGTTACAATGAGCAGTTCTTC.

This clonotype was recorded many times. J is TRBJ2-1 and V is TRBV12-5; D possibly corresponds to TRBD1 (6 bases). CDR3 length equals 14 residues. The germline gives CDR1 LGHNT, CDR2 FRNRAP. Trimming cost V 5 bases and J 3 bases, with 11 bases left between them. CDR3 bases: TGTGCTAGTGGTGCAGGGGCGGGCTACAATGAGCAGTTCTTC. It specifies CASGAGAGYNEQFF.

Of note for this clonotype: This sequence may be a read error, since a much larger clone differs from it by one base. This chain connects TRBV7-8 to TRBJ2-7, with D maybe TRBD2 (5 bases). The CDR3 contains 12 residues. Germline CDR1 SGHVS, CDR2 FQNEAQ. CDR3 DNA sequence: TGTGCCAGCAGCCCTCAATCGGCACCGAGGGACTTC. Protein sequence: CASSPQSAPRDF.

The chain uses TRBV11-3 and TRBJ1-1; 7 nucleotides agree with TRBD1. Germline lookup yields CDR1 SGHNT and CDR2 YENEEA. V lost 3 bases and J lost 2; bases outside the gene matches: 6. This CDR3 comprises 15 residues. The CDR3 region is CASSLGTAGNTEAFF. CDR3 DNA sequence: TGTGCCAGCAGCTTGGGGACAGCCGGTAACACTGAAGCTTTCTTT.

Remarks on this clonotype: In this CDR3 the conserved last residue, phenylalanine or tryptophan, is missing, so a read error is likely. The chain combines TRBV11-2 with TRBJ2-1; 7 bases match TRBD2. Germline V gene data show CDR1 as SGHAT and CDR2 as FQNNGV. This CDR3 is built from 15 residues. The CDR3: CASSSGLGLLAEQFI. Here the CDR3 DNA reads TGTGCCAGTAGCTCAGGACTAGGACTGTTGGCTGAGCAGTTCATC.

A remark on this clonotype: No conserved phenylalanine or tryptophan is present at the end of the CDR3, so a read error is the likely explanation. The rearrangement uses TRBV28 and TRBJ2-7, with TRBD2 as a possible D gene (5 bases). Germline V gives CDR1 MDHEN, CDR2 SYDVKM. The V end was cut by 7 bases, the J end by 6 bases, with 19 bases between. The CDR3 is 14 residues long. The CDR3 here is CASTSIAKTCEQYL. The CDR3 coding sequence is TGTGCCAGCACCTCAATAGCGAAAACCTGCGAGCAGTACTTA.

V gene TRBV11-2 combines with J gene TRBJ2-5; D not certain. This CDR3 is built from 15 residues. Germline CDR1 reads SGHAT; CDR2 reads FQNNGV. Trimming left V 6 bases short and J 6 bases short, with 20 bases between. CDR3 bases: TGTGCCAGCAGTCCACCCATGGTGTCCTCGAAGACCCAGTACTTC. The encoded protein is CASSPPMVSSKTQYF. The full variable domain, its missing parts supplied by reference TRBV11-2 and TRBJ2-5, is EAGVAQSPRYKIIEKRQSVAFWCNPISGHATLYWYQQILGQGPKLLIQFQNNGVVDDSQLPKDRFSAERLKGVDSTLKIQPAKLEDSAVYLCASSPPMVSSKTQYFGPGTRLLVL.

By share, this clonotype ranks as medium-sized (0.01 to 0.1%). The rearrangement uses TRBV11-2 and TRBJ2-1; 7 bases are shared with TRBD2. The J segment lost 10 bases and the V segment lost 0 bases, leaving 3 bases of the junction unmatched. This CDR3 region has 13 residues. Germline V gives CDR1 SGHAT, CDR2 FQNNGV. CDR3 nucleotide sequence: TGTGCCAGCAGCTTAGAACCGGGAGGAGAGCAGTTCTTC. Its protein is CASSLEPGGEQFF.

On this clonotype itself: The junction departs from the called germline gene at one end, perhaps through a read error. V gene TRBV11-2 combines with J gene TRBJ2-3; D not resolved. Germline V gives CDR1 SGHAT, CDR2 FQNNGV. The CDR3 spans 15 residues. CDR3 in DNA: TGTACCAGCAGCTTACATGGTATACTTGCAGATACGCAGTATTTT. Translating it yields CTSSLHGILADTQYF.

Concerning this clonotype itself: This may arise from a read error, as a much more abundant clone is one base away. This CDR3 is missing its conserved last phenylalanine or tryptophan, likely due to a read error. This rearrangement joins TRBV28 to TRBJ1-5; D unresolved. Germline V gene data show CDR1 as MDHEN and CDR2 as SYDVKM. The CDR3 spans 12 residues. V was trimmed by 7 bases and J by 4 bases, leaving 8 bases between them. The CDR3: CASTRPNQPQHI. CDR3 in DNA: TGTGCCAGCACGCGGCCGAATCAGCCCCAGCATATT.

The V call is TRBV19, the J call TRBJ2-2, with a weak D call TRBD2 (5 bases). The length of the CDR3 is 13 residues. The V and J ends lost 2 bases and 6 bases respectively, with 7 bases between them. The germline V gene encodes CDR1 LNHDA and CDR2 SQIVND (reference sequence). CDR3 sequence (DNA): TGTGCCAGTAGTATAAGTAGCGCCGGGGAGCTGTTTTTT. It yields the protein CASSISSAGELFF.

This clonotype was seen a handful of times. The rearrangement links TRBV11-2 to TRBJ2-1; 12 bases fit TRBD2. CDR3 length equals 15 residues. J gave up 15 bases and V 5 bases, and 14 bases lay outside the gene matches. Germline CDR1 SGHAT, CDR2 FQNNGV. CDR3 DNA: TGTGCCAGCAGCACGACTAGCGGGAGAAGTAATGGGCGGTTCTTC. Its translation is CASSTTSGRSNGRFF.

There are a few counts of this clonotype. Just one base apart from a much larger clone, this may be a read error. The V call is TRBV11-1, the J call TRBJ2-2; weak D call: TRBD2 (5 bases). The CDR3 has 14 amino acids. V gave up 1 base and J gave up 6 bases, with 9 bases separating them. Germline CDR1 reads SGHAT; CDR2 reads FQDESV (reference sequence). CDR3 in amino acids: CASSLGSGAGELFF. The CDR3 nucleotides are TGTGCCAGCAGCTTAGGTTCCGGGGCCGGGGAGCTGTTTTTT.

This clonotype was seen a few times. This may come from a read error, since a much larger clone is one base off. The genes are TRBV29-1 and TRBJ2-2; D not certain. The V and J ends lost 6 bases and 1 base respectively, with 12 bases between them. The length of the CDR3 is 14 residues. Germline CDR1 is SQVTM and CDR2 is ANQGSEA. The CDR3 nucleotides read TGCAGCGTCACATGGTTGGTGAACACCGGGGAGCTGTTTTTT. Translated, it gives CSVTWLVNTGELFF.

About this clonotype: A single base separates this from a much larger clone, so it may be a read error. The chain uses TRBV28 and TRBJ1-3; possibly TRBD1 for D (5 bases). The CDR3 totals 14 residues. The V gene's germline CDR1 is MDHEN and CDR2 SYDVKM. The germline V and J ends were trimmed by 5 bases and 2 bases, with 10 bases remaining between them. The CDR3 bases are TGTGCCAGCAGTCTGGTAGGGGCTGGAAACACCATATATTTT. Translated, it gives CASSLVGAGNTIYF.

As regards this clonotype: The missing conserved phenylalanine or tryptophan at the end of this CDR3 makes a read error likely. The V gene is TRBV11-2, the J gene TRBJ2-1; D possibly uses TRBD1 or TRBD2 (6 bases each). CDR1 and CDR2 from the germline V gene are SGHAT and FQNNGV. The CDR3 is 15 residues long. The CDR3 region has the DNA TGTGCCAGTAGCTTAGGGGGAGGAAGTATCGGTGAGCAGTTCCTC. This translates into CASSLGGGSIGEQFL.

As regards this clonotype: No conserved phenylalanine or tryptophan is present at the end of the CDR3, so a read error is the likely explanation. The chain uses TRBV12-3 or TRBV12-4 and TRBJ2-1; no definite D call. The CDR3 extends over 11 amino acids. The CDR3 reads CAGSWGRTQFI. The DNA for the CDR3 is TGTGCCGGCAGTTGGGGTAGGACGCAGTTCATC.

On this clonotype itself: Just one base apart from a much larger clone, this may be a read error. The chain combines TRBV6-5 with TRBJ1-2; maybe TRBD1 (6 bases). Germline assignment: CDR1 MNHEY and CDR2 SVGAGI. Trimming left V 5 bases short and J 4 bases short, with 17 bases between. This CDR3 is built from 15 residues. CDR3 in DNA: TGTGCCAGCAGTCGTGACAGGATGGCTGTCTATGGCTACACCTTC. It translates to CASSRDRMAVYGYTF.

This clonotype was recorded many times. An end of the junction does not agree with germline; a read error may underlie this. The chain carries TRBV13 and TRBJ2-3; 8 nucleotides agree with TRBD1. Germline lookup yields CDR1 PRHDT and CDR2 FYEKMQ (reference sequence). The CDR3 is 15 residues long. The CDR3 sequence is CASSLRQGSTNTQYF. The CDR3 bases are TGTGCCAGCAGCTTAAGACAGGGGTCCACAAATACGCAGTATTTT.

Turning to this clonotype: The junction departs from germline at one end; a sequencing error may be responsible. The chain uses TRBV29-1 and TRBJ2-5; no firm D call. Germline CDR1 reads SQVTM; CDR2 reads ANQGSEA. The CDR3 has 13 amino acids. Here the CDR3 DNA reads TGCAGCGTTGGCTCCGACAAACAAGTGACCCAGTACTTC. Its protein is CSVGSDKQVTQYF.

This clonotype has at least ten counts. The chain carries TRBV5-4 and TRBJ1-4, with D unresolved. The CDR3 loop spans 12 amino acids. Germline V gene data show CDR1 as SGHNT and CDR2 as YYREEE (reference sequence). With 2 bases removed from V and 14 bases from J, the gap between germline ends came to 13 bases. The DNA of the CDR3 is TGTGCCAGCAGCTTCCCCGAAGGCACTCTGTTTTTT. It specifies CASSFPEGTLFF.